These 31 T cell receptor beta chains originate from one sample sequenced in a study of CD8 T cells in ankylosing spondylitis. Study-wide points: A TCR beta motif of roughly 8 highly homologous variants seemed to mark ankylosing spondylitis blood.

What these receptors recognize is not known. TCRdb reprocessed the 5' RACE reads with MiXCR, giving one entry per CDR3 protein. The data show about 460,000 distinct CDR3 sequences, less than 6% seen once. Input material: blood, either unsorted or a sorted T cell fraction (not recorded which). These receptors were collected from a male donor with ankylosing spondylitis.

There are many counts of this clonotype. The CDR3 loop reads CASSSGTSRTEQFF. CDR3 nucleotide sequence: TGTGCCAGCAGTTCAGGGACCAGCAGGACTGAGCAGTTCTTC. The V and J genes are TRBV12-3 or TRBV12-4 and TRBJ2-1; D might be TRBD1 or TRBD2, each matching 5 bases. This CDR3 has 14 residues. The V gene lost 4 bases and the J gene lost 9 bases, with 16 bases spanning the gap.

This clonotype was recorded many times. The chain recombines TRBV12-3 or TRBV12-4 with TRBJ1-5; D gene ambiguous. The length of the CDR3 is 14 residues. The ends were cut back, 8 bases at V and 2 bases at J, with 13 bases in the middle. CDR3 DNA: TGTGCCAGCCGAAGGGAAGTCGGCAATCAGCCCCAGCATTTT. Residues: CASRREVGNQPQHF.

This clonotype was recorded many times. The gene calls are TRBV29-1 and TRBJ2-1; D unclear. Germline V gene data show CDR1 as SQVTM and CDR2 as ANQGSEA. Deletions cut 4 bases from V and 4 bases from J, with 11 bases between. The CDR3 totals 13 residues. The CDR3 DNA reads as TGCAGCGTTGTAGGAGCCCCTTACAATGAGCAGTTCTTC. Protein: CSVVGAPYNEQFF.

The table lists this clonotype with many counts. The chain recombines TRBV5-1 with TRBJ1-2; D gene uncertain. Germline values: CDR1 SGHRS, CDR2 YFSETQ. The CDR3 runs to 14 residues. Trimming pared 5 bases from V and 2 bases from J, leaving 13 bases between. This CDR3 is CASRLTPENYGYTF. The CDR3 region has the DNA TGCGCCAGCAGGCTAACCCCGGAGAACTATGGCTACACCTTC.

This clonotype was seen many times. The chain uses TRBV7-2 and TRBJ1-5, with 7 bases lining up with TRBD1. This CDR3 comprises 17 residues. With 1 base clipped from V and 5 bases from J, the junction kept 11 bases outside the gene matches. Per germline, CDR1 SGHTA and CDR2 FQGNSA. Here the CDR3 reads CASSLVPSWQGDQPQHF. The DNA for the CDR3 is TGTGCCAGCAGCTTAGTTCCTTCGTGGCAGGGGGATCAGCCCCAGCATTTT. The whole variable domain, remainder taken from reference TRBV7-2 and TRBJ1-5, is GAGVSQSPSNKVTEKGKDVELRCDPISGHTALYWYRQSLGQGLEFLIYFQGNSAPDKSGLPSDRFSAERTGGSVSTLTIQRTQQEDSAVYLCASSLVPSWQGDQPQHFGDGTRLSIL.

This clonotype showed up many times. The J gene is TRBJ2-5, the V gene TRBV27; a weak D match, TRBD1 (6 bases). The CDR3 has 13 residues. Germline V gives CDR1 MNHEY, CDR2 SMNVEV (reference sequence). The ends were cut back, 9 bases at V and 2 bases at J, with 13 bases in the middle. CDR3: CASYRALQETQYF. The CDR3 DNA reads as TGTGCCAGTTACAGGGCTTTACAAGAGACCCAGTACTTC.

This clonotype was seen ten or more times. The chain couples TRBV15 to TRBJ2-3; D is possibly TRBD2 (6 bases). V lost 1 base to trimming and J lost 2 bases, with 13 bases between them. Germline CDR1 is LNHNV and CDR2 is YYDKDF (reference sequence). The CDR3 is made up of 16 amino acids. CDR3 nucleotide sequence: TGTGCCACCAGCAGAGGGCCGGGACTTTACACAGATACGCAGTATTTT. Protein product: CATSRGPGLYTDTQYF.

This clonotype was seen ten or more times. This chain connects TRBV10-3 to TRBJ2-1; D might be TRBD2 (5 bases). Germline V lookup: CDR1 ENHRY, CDR2 SYGVKD. CDR3 size: 11 residues. Trimming took 3 bases from V and 8 from J, leaving 5 bases between them. This CDR3 is CAISELDEQFF. The DNA of the CDR3 is TGTGCCATCAGTGAACTAGATGAGCAGTTCTTC.

The sample holds a few counts of this clonotype. The chain combines TRBV20-1 with TRBJ2-2; the match to TRBD2 covers 11 bases. The CDR3 is 14 amino acids. CDR1 is DFQATT and CDR2 is SNEGSKA in the germline V gene (reference sequence). J gave up 4 bases and V 5 bases, and 3 bases lay outside the gene matches. CDR3 sequence reads: CSAALAGGTGELFF. The CDR3 nucleotides read TGCAGTGCTGCTCTAGCGGGGGGCACCGGGGAGCTGTTTTTT.

Ten or more counts support this clonotype. V is TRBV4-3 and J is TRBJ1-1; possible D gene TRBD1, 6 bases. This CDR3 has 15 amino acids. Germline CDR1 reads LGHNA; CDR2 reads YSLEER. The germline V and J ends were trimmed by 0 bases and 7 bases, with 15 bases remaining between them. Written as DNA, the CDR3 is TGCGCCAGCAGCCAAGACCCTAGGGGGAGGAATGAAGCTTTCTTT. This encodes CASSQDPRGRNEAFF.

This clonotype was seen ten or more times. J is TRBJ2-7 and V is TRBV20-1, with 8 bases fitting TRBD2. CDR1 and CDR2 from the germline V gene are DFQATT and SNEGSKA (reference sequence). The CDR3 consists of 12 residues. CDR3: CAMTSAAYEQYF. The CDR3 DNA sequence: TGCGCTATGACTAGCGCGGCCTACGAGCAGTACTTC.

CDR3 DNA: TGTGCCAGCAGTTCCCGGGCGGGCAATCAGCCCCAGCATTTT. Translation: CASSSRAGNQPQHF. The genes are TRBV6-2 or TRBV6-3 and TRBJ1-5; D is uncertain. There are 14 residues in the CDR3. CDR1 and CDR2 (germline): MNHEY, SVGEGT. The V and J ends lost 4 bases and 2 bases respectively, with 9 bases between them.

This clonotype was detected ten times or more. This rearrangement joins TRBV20-1 to TRBJ2-7; TRBD2 is a possible D gene (6 bases). The germline gives CDR1 DFQATT, CDR2 SNEGSKA (reference sequence). The CDR3 runs 13 residues. V lost 5 bases and J lost 0, with 11 bases in between. In DNA form, the CDR3 reads TGCAGTGCTCCCCGGGACTCCTCCTACGAGCAGTACTTC. Its protein is CSAPRDSSYEQYF.

This clonotype was counted at least ten times. The V call is TRBV28, the J call TRBJ2-3; 9 bases agree with TRBD1. The J segment lost 5 bases and the V segment lost 5 bases, leaving 8 bases of the junction unmatched. Per germline, CDR1 MDHEN and CDR2 SYDVKM. The CDR3 consists of 15 residues. CDR3 protein: CASSRYRGRLDTQYF. The CDR3 nucleotides read TGTGCCAGCAGTCGATACAGGGGGCGTTTAGATACGCAGTATTTT.

This clonotype has ten or more counts. J is TRBJ2-7 and V is TRBV29-1; TRBD1 matches at 8 bases. This CDR3 spans 16 amino acids. Trimming at V came to 4 bases and at J to 4 bases, leaving 15 bases not matched to a gene. Germline CDR1 reads SQVTM; CDR2 reads ANQGSEA. The CDR3, as DNA: TGCAGCGTTGGGATCCGGGCAGGGGGCCAGGAGTACGAGCAGTACTTC. As protein: CSVGIRAGGQEYEQYF.

This clonotype was seen ten or more times. The rearrangement joins TRBV20-1 to TRBJ1-1, with D possibly TRBD1 on 6 matching bases. The CDR3 runs 12 residues. The germline V and J ends were trimmed by 5 bases and 6 bases, with 13 bases remaining between them. CDR1 is DFQATT and CDR2 is SNEGSKA in the germline V gene (reference sequence). CDR3 DNA: TGCAGTGCTCTCCGGGGGGGGCCTGAAGCTTTCTTT. Protein sequence: CSALRGGPEAFF.

This clonotype was observed at least ten times. Germline is not matched at one junction end, which may reflect a read error. This chain links TRBV5-1 with TRBJ2-2, with D maybe TRBD2 (6 bases). The CDR3 is 15 amino acids. From germline, CDR1 is SGHRS and CDR2 YFSETQ. The CDR3 here is CASSLVGGDTGELFF. The CDR3 DNA follows: TGTGCCAGCAGCTTAGTGGGCGGGGACACCGGGGAGCTGTTTTTT.

This clonotype appeared many times. The rearrangement links TRBV10-3 to TRBJ2-2, with 7 bases lining up with TRBD1. From germline, CDR1 is ENHRY and CDR2 SYGVKD. The CDR3 is 14 residues long. Trimming removed 6 bases from V and 7 bases from J; junction bases left unmatched: 8. DNA of the CDR3: TGTGCCATCAGGGGCGACAGGGATAGCGGGGAGCTGTTTTTT. Translation gives CAIRGDRDSGELFF.

In this sample, this clonotype turned up once. V and J are TRBV28 and TRBJ2-1; possibly TRBD2 for D (5 bases). The CDR3 is 17 amino acids. V lost 5 bases and J 3 bases, leaving 20 bases between the germline ends. Germline V gives CDR1 MDHEN, CDR2 SYDVKM. CDR3 loop: CASSRSRASPRYNEQFF. The CDR3 nucleotides read TGTGCCAGCAGTCGGAGCCGGGCTAGCCCCCGCTACAATGAGCAGTTCTTC.

This clonotype was seen at least ten times. The rearrangement joins TRBV6-2 or TRBV6-3 to TRBJ2-2; D not resolved. Trimming left V 1 base short and J 3 bases short, with 9 bases between. The CDR3 extends over 15 amino acids. Germline assignment: CDR1 MNHEY and CDR2 SVGEGT. The CDR3 loop is CASSYFRVHTGELFF. The CDR3 coding sequence is TGTGCCAGCAGTTACTTCCGGGTTCACACCGGGGAGCTGTTTTTT.

This clonotype appeared many times. V gene TRBV7-9 combines with J gene TRBJ1-5, with TRBD1 matching 9 bases. After removal of 5 bases from V and 10 bases from J, the junction contained 6 bases not matched to a gene. CDR1 is SEHNR and CDR2 is FQNEAQ in the germline V gene (reference sequence). This CDR3 is 13 amino acids long. For the CDR3, the DNA is TGTGCCAGCAGCACGGACAGGGGTAATCCCCAGCATTTT. It specifies CASSTDRGNPQHF.

This clonotype was recorded at least ten times. The junction departs from germline at one end; a sequencing error may be responsible. V and J are TRBV2 and TRBJ1-2; 11 nucleotides agree with TRBD1. The CDR3 is made up of 15 amino acids. Germline CDR1 reads SNHLY; CDR2 reads FYNNEI. CDR3 sequence reads: CASREGTGGFYGYTF. For the CDR3, the DNA is TGTGCCAGCAGGGAAGGGACAGGGGGGTTCTATGGCTACACCTTC.

This clonotype has a count of ten or more. This chain joins TRBV9 and TRBJ1-6; D unclear. The germline V gene encodes CDR1 SGDLS and CDR2 YYNGEE. CDR3 length equals 15 residues. The V end lost 0 bases, the J end lost 10 bases, and 14 bases lay between the germline ends. CDR3 region: CASSVEPAWHSPLHF. The CDR3, as DNA: TGTGCCAGCAGCGTAGAGCCTGCGTGGCACTCACCCCTCCACTTT.

This clonotype showed up many times. The chain is built from TRBV4-3 and TRBJ2-5; no clear D. CDR1 is LGHNA, CDR2 YSLEER, per germline. The V and J ends lost 5 bases and 0 bases respectively, with 13 bases between them. The CDR3 runs 15 residues. This CDR3 is CASSNSPSYQETQYF. The CDR3 nucleotides are TGCGCCAGCAGCAACTCCCCATCGTACCAAGAGACCCAGTACTTC.

This clonotype has a count of ten or more. V is TRBV12-3 or TRBV12-4 and J is TRBJ1-6; D is unresolved. The CDR3 spans 15 residues. V was cut by 0 bases and J by 8 bases, with 11 bases left in between. The CDR3 DNA reads TGTGCCAGCAGTTTAGCGAGGAGGTCCCATTCACCCCTCCACTTT. Its translation is CASSLARRSHSPLHF.

In its sample, this clonotype was seen many times. The chain joins TRBV4-1 to TRBJ2-1, with TRBD2 matching 10 bases. The CDR3 has 15 residues. V lost 6 bases and J lost 10; bases outside the gene matches: 12. Looked up from germline, CDR1 is MGHRA and CDR2 is YSYEKL. The CDR3 spells CASSSIGTSAREQFF. In nucleotides, the CDR3 is TGCGCCAGCAGTTCGATCGGGACTAGCGCACGCGAGCAGTTCTTC.

The chain employs TRBV7-2 and TRBJ2-1; D is undetermined. This CDR3 is built from 15 residues. Germline lookup yields CDR1 SGHTA and CDR2 FQGNSA. V lost 8 bases to trimming and J lost 6 bases, with 20 bases between them. CDR3 protein: CASGPESLLGNEQFF. As DNA, the CDR3 is TGTGCCAGCGGGCCTGAGTCCCTCCTGGGCAATGAGCAGTTCTTC.

This clonotype was found many times. This chain links TRBV7-2 with TRBJ2-5; possibly TRBD1 for D (5 bases). Germline V CDR1 and CDR2: SGHTA, FQGNSA. This CDR3 comprises 14 residues. Trimming stripped 6 bases from V and 5 bases from J, with 16 bases between. DNA of the CDR3: TGTGCCAGCAGTCCCTGGGGCACGCGGGAGACCCAGTACTTC. Translated: CASSPWGTRETQYF.

This chain connects TRBV20-1 to TRBJ1-4; no clear D. Germline V lookup: CDR1 DFQATT, CDR2 SNEGSKA (reference sequence). The CDR3 covers 12 residues. CDR3 nucleotides: TGCTTCGTGGACGGTCCTAATGAAAAACTGTTTTTT. Encoded protein: CFVDGPNEKLFF.

The rearrangement joins TRBV28 to TRBJ2-3; possibly TRBD2 for D (5 bases). There are 14 residues in the CDR3. The germline gives CDR1 MDHEN, CDR2 SYDVKM. Deletions cut 5 bases from V and 3 bases from J, with 12 bases between. This CDR3 is CASSPGDRTDTQYF. CDR3 nucleotide sequence: TGTGCCAGCAGTCCCGGGGATCGAACAGATACGCAGTATTTT. Full variable domain (outside the CDR3, taken from reference TRBV28 and TRBJ2-3): DVKVTQSSRYLVKRTGEKVFLECVQDMDHENMFWYRQDPGLGLRLIYFSYDVKMKEKGDIPEGYSVSREKKERFSLILESASTNQTSMYLCASSPGDRTDTQYFGPGTRLTVL.

The sample holds many counts of this clonotype. V is TRBV12-3 or TRBV12-4 and J is TRBJ2-7; a weak D match, TRBD2 (6 bases). V gave up 4 bases and J gave up 4 bases, with 11 bases separating them. This CDR3 is built from 13 residues. CDR3: CASSWGGEYEQYF. CDR3 in DNA: TGTGCCAGCAGTTGGGGAGGTGAATACGAGCAGTACTTC.